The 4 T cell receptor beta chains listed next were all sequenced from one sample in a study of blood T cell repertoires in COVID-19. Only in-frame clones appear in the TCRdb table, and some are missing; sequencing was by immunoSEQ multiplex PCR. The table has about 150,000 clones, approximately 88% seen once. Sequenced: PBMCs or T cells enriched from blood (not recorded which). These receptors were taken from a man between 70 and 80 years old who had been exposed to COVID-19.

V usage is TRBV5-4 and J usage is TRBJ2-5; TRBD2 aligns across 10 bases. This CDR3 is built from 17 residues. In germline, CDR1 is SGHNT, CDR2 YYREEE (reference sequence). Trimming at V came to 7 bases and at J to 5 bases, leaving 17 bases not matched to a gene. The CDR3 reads CASQRGLASSGGETQYF. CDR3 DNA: TGTGCCAGCCAGCGGGGACTAGCGTCAAGTGGGGGGGAGACCCAGTACTTC. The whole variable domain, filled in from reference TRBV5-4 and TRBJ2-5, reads ETGVTQSPTHLIKTRGQQVTLRCSSQSGHNTVSWYQQALGQGPQFIFQYYREEENGRGNFPPRFSGLQFPNYSSELNVNALELDDSALYLCASQRGLASSGGETQYFGPGTRLLVL.

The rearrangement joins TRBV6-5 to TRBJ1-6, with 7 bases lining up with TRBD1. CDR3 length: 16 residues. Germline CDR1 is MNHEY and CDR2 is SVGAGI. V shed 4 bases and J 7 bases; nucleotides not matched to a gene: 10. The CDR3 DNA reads TGTGCCAGCAGTTCGGACAGGACCATGGGGAATTCACCCCTCCACTTT. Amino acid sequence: CASSSDRTMGNSPLHF.

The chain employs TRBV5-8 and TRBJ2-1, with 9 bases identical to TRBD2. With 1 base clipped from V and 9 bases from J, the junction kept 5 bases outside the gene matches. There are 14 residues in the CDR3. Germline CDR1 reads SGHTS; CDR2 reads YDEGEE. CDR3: CASSLLVSGGEQFF. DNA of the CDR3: TGTGCCAGCAGCTTGCTCGTTAGCGGGGGTGAGCAGTTCTTC. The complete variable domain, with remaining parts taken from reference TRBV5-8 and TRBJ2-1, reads EAGVTQSPTHLIKTRGQQATLRCSPISGHTSVYWYQQALGLGLQFLLWYDEGEERNRGNFPPRFSGRQFPNYSSELNVNALELEDSALYLCASSLLVSGGEQFFGPGTRLTVL.

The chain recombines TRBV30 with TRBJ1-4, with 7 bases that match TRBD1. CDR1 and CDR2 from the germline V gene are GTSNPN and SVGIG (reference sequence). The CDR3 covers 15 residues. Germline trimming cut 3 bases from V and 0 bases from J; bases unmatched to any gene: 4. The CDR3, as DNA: TGTGCCTGGAGCCAGGGGGGATCAACTAATGAAAAACTGTTTTTT. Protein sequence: CAWSQGGSTNEKLFF.